Listed below are T cell receptor beta chains from one sample, sequenced in a study of blood T cell repertoires in COVID-19. Repertoires were generated with immunoSEQ multiplex PCR, while TCRdb's copy carries only in-frame clones and drops some. The sample records more than 25,000 clones, about 89% being singletons. Sequences were obtained from peripheral blood. The receptors shown here come from a human donor in a cohort sampled during active COVID-19. The CDR3 runs from the conserved cysteine through the conserved F or W. The D gene is left open where the match is weak. Expanded clones get a size class; other rows say once, few or many, or leave the size out.

TRBV6-5	.	TRBJ2-7	.	TGTGCCAGCAGTTACTTCGGGTCCTCCTACGAGCAGTACTTC	CASSYFGSSYEQYF
TRBV4-1	TRBD2	TRBJ2-2	.	TGCGCCAGCCACCGGGGGGAGGGCGCGAACACCGGGGAGCTGTTTTTT	CASHRGEGANTGELFF
TRBV3-1/TRBV3-2	.	TRBJ1-2	.	TGTGCCAGCAGTCTTACCGACAGCCGCTATGGCTACACCTTC	CASSLTDSRYGYTF
TRBV6-6	TRBD1	TRBJ2-3	.	TGTGCCAGCGGCCCCCGGGGACAGTCCACAGATACGCAGTATTTT	CASGPRGQSTDTQYF
TRBV30	TRBD2	TRBJ2-5	.	TGTGCCTGGAGTAACTGGGGGGGAGGGGAGACCCAGTACTTC	CAWSNWGGGETQYF
TRBV18	TRBD1	TRBJ1-5	.	TGTGCCAGCTCACCACCTACCCGGGGACAGGGAGGTCAGCCCCAGCATTTT	CASSPPTRGQGGQPQHF
TRBV19	.	TRBJ1-1	.	TGTGCCAGTAGTATCGGGAACACTGAAGCTTTCTTT	CASSIGNTEAFF
TRBV28	.	TRBJ1-3	.	TGTGCCAGCAGTTTAGGGGGCGCATCGGGAAACACCATATATTTT	CASSLGGASGNTIYF
TRBV5-6	TRBD2	TRBJ2-1	.	TGTGCCAGCACCACCATGACTAGCGGGGGGTTGGATGAGCAGTTCTTC	CASTTMTSGGLDEQFF
TRBV7-9	.	TRBJ2-2	.	TGTGCCAGCCCCTACGGAGCGGACACCGGGGAGCTGTTTTTT	CASPYGADTGELFF
TRBV6-1	TRBD2	TRBJ2-3	.	TGTGCCAGCAGTGCTTGGCGGGGGGTTGGCACAGATACGCAGTATTTT	CASSAWRGVGTDTQYF
TRBV5-1	TRBD1	TRBJ2-3	few	TGCGCCAGCAGCGTGGGACAGGGGGCTGGCACAGATACGCAGTATTTT	CASSVGQGAGTDTQYF
TRBV21-1	.	TRBJ2-1	.	TGTGCCAGCAGCTACGCCGGGACTCCAAGGGAGCAGTTCTTC	CASSYAGTPREQFF
TRBV15	.	TRBJ1-2	.	TGTGCCACCAGCAGAGATCTACAGCCTAACTATGGCTACACCTTC	CATSRDLQPNYGYTF
TRBV28	.	TRBJ2-2	.	TGTGCCAGCAGTTTAGCAGGGCCTTTCGCCGGGGAGCTGTTTTTT	CASSLAGPFAGELFF
TRBV7-2	.	TRBJ2-3	.	TGTGCCAGCAGTCCCGAGGGGGGGGGCGGCACAGATACGCAGTATTTT	CASSPEGGGGTDTQYF
TRBV28	TRBD1	TRBJ2-7	.	TGTGCCAGCAGAAAGGGGGCGCCCACCTACGAGCAGTACTTC	CASRKGAPTYEQYF
TRBV4-3	TRBD2	TRBJ2-2	.	TGCGCCAGCAGCCAAGACCCTTTACGCGGGGGGGGCACCGGGGAGCTGTTTTTT	CASSQDPLRGGGTGELFF
TRBV7-9	TRBD1	TRBJ1-1	.	TGTGCCAGCAGCCGGGACAGGGGGGATGAAGCTTTCTTT	CASSRDRGDEAFF
TRBV6-5	.	TRBJ1-1	.	TGTGCCAGCGACGCGGGGTCGGGCACTGAAGCTTTCTTT	CASDAGSGTEAFF
TRBV7-2	TRBD2	TRBJ2-1	.	TGTGCCAGCAGCTTATGGACGGGGGGATTCTCCTACAATGAGCAGTTCTTC	CASSLWTGGFSYNEQFF
TRBV14	TRBD1	TRBJ2-5	.	TGTGCCAGCAGCCAAGATTGGGCAGGGGGCAGGAGAGAGACCCAGTACTTC	CASSQDWAGGRRETQYF
TRBV3-1/TRBV3-2	.	TRBJ2-5	.	TGTGCCAGCAGCCAAGGACTAGTGACCCAAGAGACCCAGTACTTC	CASSQGLVTQETQYF
TRBV4-2	TRBD1	TRBJ1-3	.	TGTGCCAGCAGCCGGACAGGGGCGCTGGGAAACACCATATATTTT	CASSRTGALGNTIYF
TRBV7-3	.	TRBJ1-1	.	TGTGCCAGCAGCCTGACAAGGAACACTGAAGCTTTCTTT	CASSLTRNTEAFF
TRBV27	TRBD1	TRBJ2-6	.	TGTGCCAGCAGTTTTATGGGGCGAGCCGGGACAGGGGCCTCTGGGGCCAACGTCCTGACTTTC	CASSFMGRAGTGASGANVLTF
TRBV5-8	TRBD2	TRBJ2-1	.	TGTGCCAGCAGCTTGTCGTCCGGTAGCGGGGGGGCGTATGAGCAGTTCTTC	CASSLSSGSGGAYEQFF
TRBV3-1/TRBV3-2	.	TRBJ2-2	.	TGTGCCAGCTCCCCCGGGACACCGAACACCGGGGAGCTGTTTTTT	CASSPGTPNTGELFF
TRBV27	TRBD2	TRBJ2-3	.	TGTGCCAGCAGTTTAGGACTAGCGGGGACTCCTAGCACAGATACGCAGTATTTT	CASSLGLAGTPSTDTQYF
TRBV2	.	TRBJ2-1	.	TGTGCCAGCAGTGTAAAGCCAAATGAGCAGTTCTTC	CASSVKPNEQFF
TRBV10-3	.	TRBJ1-4	.	TGTGCCATCAGTGAGTCGAGAAGGACCTCCCCTGGGGGCGAAAAACTGTTTTTT	CAISESRRTSPGGEKLFF
TRBV5-4	.	TRBJ1-6	.	TGTGCCAGCAGCTTGCAGGGATCGGATTCACCCCTCCACTTT	CASSLQGSDSPLHF
TRBV20-1	TRBD1	TRBJ1-4	.	TGCAGTGCTAGTGACAGGGAGGGAGGTAGTGAAAAACTGTTTTTT	CSASDREGGSEKLFF
TRBV13	.	TRBJ2-3	.	TGTGCCAGCAGGCCAAGGGGGGGGCGATCGACAGATACGCAGTATTTT	CASRPRGGRSTDTQYF
TRBV19	TRBD2	TRBJ2-1	.	TGTGCCAGTAGTATAGGTAGCGGGGCCTACAATGAGCAGTTCTTC	CASSIGSGAYNEQFF
TRBV6-1	.	TRBJ1-1	.	TGTGCCAGCAGTGATCAGGGTGTGGGAACTGAAGCTTTCTTT	CASSDQGVGTEAFF
TRBV6-5	.	TRBJ1-1	.	TGTGCCAGCAGAGGCAGGGGGAACACTGAAGCTTTCTTT	CASRGRGNTEAFF
TRBV28	TRBD1	TRBJ1-5	once	TGTGCCAGCAGCCCTCCGGGACAGGGGGTCTATCAGCCCCAGCATTTT	CASSPPGQGVYQPQHF
TRBV6-2/TRBV6-3	TRBD1	TRBJ2-5	.	TGTGCCAGCAGTTGGACCCCGGGACAGGGTCCAGAGACCCAGTACTTC	CASSWTPGQGPETQYF
TRBV10-3	TRBD2	TRBJ2-1	.	TGTGCCATCAGTGACCCCGCGGGGGGGCCCTACAATGAGCAGTTCTTC	CAISDPAGGPYNEQFF
TRBV6-6	.	TRBJ1-5	.	TGTGCCAGTCGGACAACAGATCAGCCCCAGCATTTT	CASRTTDQPQHF